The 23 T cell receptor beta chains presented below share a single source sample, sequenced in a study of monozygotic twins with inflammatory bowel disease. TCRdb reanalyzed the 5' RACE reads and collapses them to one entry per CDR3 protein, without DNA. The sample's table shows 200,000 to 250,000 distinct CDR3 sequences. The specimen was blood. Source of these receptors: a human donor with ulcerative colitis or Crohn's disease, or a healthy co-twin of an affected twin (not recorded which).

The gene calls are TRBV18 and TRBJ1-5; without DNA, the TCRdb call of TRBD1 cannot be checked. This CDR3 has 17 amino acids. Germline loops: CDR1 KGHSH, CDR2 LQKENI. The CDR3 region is CASSLLKTGYSNQPQHF.

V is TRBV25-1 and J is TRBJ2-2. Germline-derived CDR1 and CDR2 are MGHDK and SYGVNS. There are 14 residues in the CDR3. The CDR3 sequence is CASRGLPHTGELFF.

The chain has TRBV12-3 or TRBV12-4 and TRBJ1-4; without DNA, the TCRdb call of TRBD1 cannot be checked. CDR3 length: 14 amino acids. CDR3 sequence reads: CASSLGGAREKLFF.

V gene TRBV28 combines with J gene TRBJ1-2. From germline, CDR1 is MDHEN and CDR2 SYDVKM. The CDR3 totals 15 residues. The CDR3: CASSPPSGINYGYTF.

CDR3 loop: CASSLVGGADDTQYF. The chain employs TRBV7-2 and TRBJ2-3; the D gene TCRdb calls, TRBD2, cannot be checked with no DNA. This CDR3 region has 15 residues. Germline V gene data show CDR1 as SGHTA and CDR2 as FQGNSA.

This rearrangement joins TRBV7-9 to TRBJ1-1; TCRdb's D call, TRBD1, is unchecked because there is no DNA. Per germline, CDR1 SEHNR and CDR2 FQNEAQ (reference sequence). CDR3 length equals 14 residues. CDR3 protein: CASSLQGASTEAFF.

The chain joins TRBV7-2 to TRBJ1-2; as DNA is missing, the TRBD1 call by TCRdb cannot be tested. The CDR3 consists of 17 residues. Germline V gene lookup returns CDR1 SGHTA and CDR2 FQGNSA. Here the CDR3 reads CASSPGGQGFYAYGYTF.

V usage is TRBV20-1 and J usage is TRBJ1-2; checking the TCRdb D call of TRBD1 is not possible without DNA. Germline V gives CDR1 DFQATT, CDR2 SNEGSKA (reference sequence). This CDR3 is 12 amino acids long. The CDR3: CSAMGASYGYTF.

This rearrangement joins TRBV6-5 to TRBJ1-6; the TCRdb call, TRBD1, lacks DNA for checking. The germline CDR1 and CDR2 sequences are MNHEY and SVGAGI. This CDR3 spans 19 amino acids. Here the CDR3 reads CASSYTREILSSYNSPLHF.

CDR3: CASRDLVNEKLFF. The V and J genes are TRBV5-5 and TRBJ1-4. Germline CDR1 and CDR2: SGHKS and YYEKEE (reference sequence). The CDR3 runs 13 residues.

CDR3 loop: CASSLSLMGGYTF. The V call is TRBV27, the J call TRBJ1-2. Germline V CDR1 and CDR2: MNHEY, SMNVEV (reference sequence). The length of the CDR3 is 13 residues.

Here the CDR3 reads CASSPNELYGYTF. The chain couples TRBV3-1 to TRBJ1-2. In germline, CDR1 is LGHDT, CDR2 YNNKEL (reference sequence). The CDR3 covers 13 residues. Supplemented by reference TRBV3-1 and TRBJ1-2, the full variable domain reads DTAVSQTPKYLVTQMGNDKSIKCEQNLGHDTMYWYKQDSKKFLKIMFSYNNKELIINETVPNRFSPKSPDKAHLNLHINSLELGDSAVYFCASSPNELYGYTFGSGTRLTVV.

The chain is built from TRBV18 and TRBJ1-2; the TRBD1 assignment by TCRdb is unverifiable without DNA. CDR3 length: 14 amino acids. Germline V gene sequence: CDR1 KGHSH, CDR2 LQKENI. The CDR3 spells CASSETGTDYGYTF.

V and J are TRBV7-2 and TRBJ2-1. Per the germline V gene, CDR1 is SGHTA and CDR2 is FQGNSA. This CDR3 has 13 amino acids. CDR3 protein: CASSPQFDYEQFF.

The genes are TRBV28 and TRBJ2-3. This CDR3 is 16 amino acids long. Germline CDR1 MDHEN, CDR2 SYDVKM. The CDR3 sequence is CASSSDVLPITDTQYF.

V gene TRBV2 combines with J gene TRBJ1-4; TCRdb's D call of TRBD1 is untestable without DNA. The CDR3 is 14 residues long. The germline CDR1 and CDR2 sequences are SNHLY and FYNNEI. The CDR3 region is CASRLSSGNEKLFF.

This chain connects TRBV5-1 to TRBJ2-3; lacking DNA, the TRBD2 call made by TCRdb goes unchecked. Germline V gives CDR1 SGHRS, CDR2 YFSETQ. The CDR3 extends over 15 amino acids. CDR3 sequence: CASSQLASSTDTQYF.

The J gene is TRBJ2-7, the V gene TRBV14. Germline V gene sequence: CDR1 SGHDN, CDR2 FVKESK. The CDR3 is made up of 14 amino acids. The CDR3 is CASSRSRASYEQYF.

The CDR3 sequence: CAGDGVTANTGELFF. The chain recombines TRBV30 with TRBJ2-2. The V gene's germline CDR1 is GTSNPN and CDR2 SVGIG (reference sequence). The CDR3 extends over 15 amino acids.

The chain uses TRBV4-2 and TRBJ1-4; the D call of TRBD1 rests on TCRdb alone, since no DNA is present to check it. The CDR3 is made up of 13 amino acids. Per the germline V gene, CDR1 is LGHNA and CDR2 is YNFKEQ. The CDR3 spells CASSGALDEKLFF.

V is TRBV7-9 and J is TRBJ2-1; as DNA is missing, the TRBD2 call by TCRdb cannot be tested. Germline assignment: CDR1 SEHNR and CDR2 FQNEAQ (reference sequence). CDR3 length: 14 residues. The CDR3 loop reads CASSLGAGGSEQFF.

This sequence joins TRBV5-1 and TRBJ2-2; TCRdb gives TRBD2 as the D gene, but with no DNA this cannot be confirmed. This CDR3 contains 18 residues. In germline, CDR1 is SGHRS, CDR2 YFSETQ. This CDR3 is CASSLAGLAGAYTGELFF.

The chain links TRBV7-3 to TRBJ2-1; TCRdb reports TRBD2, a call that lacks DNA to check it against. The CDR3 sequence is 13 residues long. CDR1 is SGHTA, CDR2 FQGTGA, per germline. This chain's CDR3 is CASSFLGDNEQFF.